The 8 T cell receptor beta chains below were found in one sample sequenced in a study of identical twins. Using its own MiXCR run on the 5' RACE reads, TCRdb lists one record per CDR3 protein. Altogether 600,000 to 700,000 distinct CDR3 sequences are present, about 20% being singletons, with the ten largest covering 4% to 5.5%. Separately, the same data were catalogued under a study of T cells expressing NK-cell markers.

The sample taken for sequencing was PBMCs. The source of these receptors is a young woman in good health.

This chain joins TRBV10-3 and TRBJ2-7; 9 nucleotides match TRBD1. After removal of 0 bases from V and 2 bases from J, the junction contained 2 bases not matched to a gene. This CDR3 comprises 15 residues. Germline V lookup: CDR1 ENHRY, CDR2 SYGVKD. As DNA, the CDR3 is TGTGCCATCAGTGAGTCTCGGACAGGGGCCTACGAGCAGTACTTC. Protein: CAISESRTGAYEQYF.

The chain employs TRBV5-6 and TRBJ1-4; TRBD1 might be the D (6 bases). Trimming shortened V by 4 bases and J by 3 bases, and 13 bases separated the two germline ends. This CDR3 contains 15 residues. The germline CDR1 and CDR2 sequences are SGHDT and YYEEEE. For the CDR3, the DNA is TGTGCCAGCAGCCGAGGGGGTATGGCTAATGAAAAACTGTTTTTT. It codes for CASSRGGMANEKLFF.

This clonotype was seen many times. This sequence joins TRBV6-5 and TRBJ1-5, with D possibly matching TRBD1 (5 bases). The CDR3 loop spans 15 amino acids. Per the germline V gene, CDR1 is MNHEY and CDR2 is SVGAGI. V was pared by 4 bases and J by 3 bases, with 13 bases between. The CDR3 is CASSLVWGSNQPQHF. For the CDR3, the DNA is TGTGCCAGCAGTTTGGTATGGGGCTCCAATCAGCCCCAGCATTTT.

This chain links TRBV20-1 with TRBJ2-7; possibly TRBD1 or TRBD2 for D (5 bases each). Looked up from germline, CDR1 is DFQATT and CDR2 is SNEGSKA (reference sequence). The CDR3 runs 14 residues. V was shortened by 5 bases and J by 3 bases, with 17 bases between the two germline ends. CDR3 sequence reads: CSAGTELHVYEQYF. CDR3 bases: TGCAGTGCTGGGACGGAGCTCCATGTCTACGAGCAGTACTTC.

This clonotype was found a few times. The chain carries TRBV9 and TRBJ2-7; 10 bases map to TRBD1. Germline trimming cut 3 bases from V and 6 bases from J; bases unmatched to any gene: 3. This CDR3 region has 13 residues. Germline values: CDR1 SGDLS, CDR2 YYNGEE. The CDR3 coding sequence is TGTGCCAGCAGCGGACAGGGGGCTGGCGAGCAGTACTTC. Its translation is CASSGQGAGEQYF.

As DNA, the CDR3 is TGCAGTGCTGCACTAGCGGGGGGTTCCTACGAGCAGTACTTC. Protein product: CSAALAGGSYEQYF. The rearrangement links TRBV20-1 to TRBJ2-7; TRBD2 matches at 12 bases. CDR1 and CDR2 from the germline V gene are DFQATT and SNEGSKA (reference sequence). This CDR3 has 14 residues. After removal of 5 bases from V and 1 base from J, the junction contained 3 bases not matched to a gene.

J is TRBJ1-1 and V is TRBV20-1; D gene unclear. The CDR3 extends over 12 amino acids. CDR1 is DFQATT, CDR2 SNEGSKA, per germline (reference sequence). Trimming stripped 5 bases from V and 1 base from J, with 8 bases between. The CDR3 region is CSAWIGNTEAFF. The CDR3 DNA is TGCAGTGCTTGGATTGGGAACACTGAAGCTTTCTTT.

This clonotype was found many times. The chain combines TRBV12-3 or TRBV12-4 with TRBJ1-5; D may be TRBD1 (5 bases). The CDR3 totals 15 residues. V was pared by 5 bases and J by 2 bases, with 13 bases between. CDR3 DNA: TGTGCCAGCAGTCCCGGGACGGAACGCAATCAGCCCCAGCATTTT. This translates into CASSPGTERNQPQHF.